Listed here is a single T cell receptor beta chain. Antigen: not known. Any history of autoimmune disease or systemic immunosuppression disqualified patients. These data belong to a study of OX40 agonist ivuxolimab in advanced cancers. Overall study results and limits: Expanded peripheral T cells had an undetermined antigen specificity. Dosing at 0.1 to 3.0 mg/kg was accompanied by clonal expansion of CD4+ and CD8+ blood T cells by week 6.

The assay was immunoSEQ multiplex PCR, and TCRdb's table has in-frame clones only and misses some. The sample shows roughly 92,000 clones, about 92% of them seen only once. CDR1 and CDR2 from the germline V gene are SGHKS and YYEKEE (reference sequence). CDR3 length equals 15 residues. With 2 bases removed from V and 0 bases from J, the gap between germline ends came to 12 bases. The rearrangement joins TRBV5-5 to TRBJ2-7; no clear D. This TCR derives from an adult with an advanced solid tumor such as melanoma, head and neck, liver or kidney cancer. This sample comprised CD4+ or CD8+ T cells sorted from blood, obtained in a trial of the OX40 agonist ivuxolimab. The CDR3 here is CASSFEDRDSYEQYF. CDR3 nucleotide sequence: TGTGCCAGCAGCTTCGAGGACCGAGACTCCTACGAGCAGTACTTC.